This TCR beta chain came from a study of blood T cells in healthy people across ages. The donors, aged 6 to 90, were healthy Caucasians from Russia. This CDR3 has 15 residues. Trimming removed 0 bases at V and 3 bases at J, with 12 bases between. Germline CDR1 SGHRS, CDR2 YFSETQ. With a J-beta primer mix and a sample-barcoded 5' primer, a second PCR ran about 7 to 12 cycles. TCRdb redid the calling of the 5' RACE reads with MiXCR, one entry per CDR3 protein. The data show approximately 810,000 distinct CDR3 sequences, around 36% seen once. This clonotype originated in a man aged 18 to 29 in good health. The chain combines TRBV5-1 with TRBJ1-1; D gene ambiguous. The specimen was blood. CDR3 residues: CASSLAVSGDTEAFF. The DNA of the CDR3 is TGCGCCAGCAGCTTGGCGGTTTCGGGAGACACTGAAGCTTTCTTT.